This T cell receptor (beta chain) was documented in a study of early T cells in non-severe SARS-CoV-2 infection. Overall study context: Chains were unpaired, as sequencing was done on bulk RNA from unsorted whole blood.

The library protocol tagged individual cDNA molecules with unique molecular identifiers. TCRdb recomputed calls from the 5' RACE reads with MiXCR, one row per CDR3 protein. Of tens of thousands of distinct CDR3 sequences detected, approximately 13% appear once; the ten largest clones hold 3% to 4.5%. Findings of the study overall: The matching step, a VDJdb search, favored anti-spike CD8 responses and missed private and CD4 specificities.

This clonotype was found a few times. Its antigen is not identified. This TCR was recovered from an adult who was a healthcare worker with PCR-confirmed SARS-CoV-2 infection or an uninfected control (not recorded which). Sequencing was carried out using whole blood.

CDR3 protein: CASSNLRQGAHTEAFF. CDR3 nucleotide sequence: TGTGCCAGCAGTAACCTCCGACAGGGGGCGCACACTGAAGCTTTCTTT. The chain employs TRBV6-6 and TRBJ1-1, with 10 nucleotides matching TRBD1. The CDR3 contains 16 residues. Per germline, CDR1 MNHNY and CDR2 SVGAGI (reference sequence). Trimming cost V 5 bases and J 3 bases; bases outside gene matches: 9.